This T cell receptor (beta chain) is drawn from a study of OX40 agonist ivuxolimab in advanced cancers. Using immunoSEQ multiplex PCR, the repertoire was profiled, and TCRdb retains in-frame clones only, with some absent. The sample shows 50,000 to 75,000 clones, 87% of them seen only once. Trimming shortened V by 5 bases and J by 3 bases, and 5 bases separated the two germline ends. The germline V gene encodes CDR1 SGHTA and CDR2 FQGNSA. This CDR3 is 12 amino acids long. The starting material was CD4+ or CD8+ T cells sorted from blood, obtained in a trial of the OX40 agonist ivuxolimab. The TCR originated in an adult with an advanced solid tumor such as melanoma, head and neck, liver or kidney cancer. The chain recombines TRBV7-2 with TRBJ2-1; no reliable D call. CDR3 residues: CASSANYNEQFF. CDR3 nucleotide sequence: TGTGCCAGCAGCGCGAACTACAATGAGCAGTTCTTC.